This T cell receptor beta chain was identified in a study of blood T cell repertoires in COVID-19. Clones were read by immunoSEQ multiplex PCR, and TCRdb kept only the in-frame ones, dropping some. The table records some 190,000 clones, around 84% of them present only once. Individuals aged 18 to 89 years were recruited from about two dozen US areas. The TCR originated in a woman aged 25 to 45 who had recovered from COVID-19. Sample: PBMCs or T cells enriched from blood (not recorded which).

The CDR3 region has the DNA TGTGCCAGCAGCCCCCCGGGGGTAGCCTACGAGCAGTACTTC. Translation: CASSPPGVAYEQYF. The chain recombines TRBV6-5 with TRBJ2-7; possible D gene TRBD2, 6 bases. Germline V CDR1 and CDR2: MNHEY, SVGAGI. The CDR3 covers 14 residues. The V end was cut by 6 bases, the J end by 2 bases, with 14 bases between.